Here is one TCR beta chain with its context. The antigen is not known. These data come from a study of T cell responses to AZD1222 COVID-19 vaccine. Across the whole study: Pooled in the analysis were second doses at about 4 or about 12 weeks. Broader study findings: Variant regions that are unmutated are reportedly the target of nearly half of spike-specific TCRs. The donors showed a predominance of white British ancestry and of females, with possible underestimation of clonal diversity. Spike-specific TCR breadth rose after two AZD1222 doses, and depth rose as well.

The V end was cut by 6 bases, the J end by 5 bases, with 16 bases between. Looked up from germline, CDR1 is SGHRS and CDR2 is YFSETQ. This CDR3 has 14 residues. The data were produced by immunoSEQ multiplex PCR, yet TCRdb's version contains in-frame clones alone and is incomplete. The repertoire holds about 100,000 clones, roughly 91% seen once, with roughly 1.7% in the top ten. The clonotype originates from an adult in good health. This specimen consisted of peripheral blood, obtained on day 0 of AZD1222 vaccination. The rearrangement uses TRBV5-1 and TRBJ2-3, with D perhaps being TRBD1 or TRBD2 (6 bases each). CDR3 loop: CASTNRGVGDTQYF. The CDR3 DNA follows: TGCGCCAGCACCAATAGGGGGGTTGGAGATACGCAGTATTTT.